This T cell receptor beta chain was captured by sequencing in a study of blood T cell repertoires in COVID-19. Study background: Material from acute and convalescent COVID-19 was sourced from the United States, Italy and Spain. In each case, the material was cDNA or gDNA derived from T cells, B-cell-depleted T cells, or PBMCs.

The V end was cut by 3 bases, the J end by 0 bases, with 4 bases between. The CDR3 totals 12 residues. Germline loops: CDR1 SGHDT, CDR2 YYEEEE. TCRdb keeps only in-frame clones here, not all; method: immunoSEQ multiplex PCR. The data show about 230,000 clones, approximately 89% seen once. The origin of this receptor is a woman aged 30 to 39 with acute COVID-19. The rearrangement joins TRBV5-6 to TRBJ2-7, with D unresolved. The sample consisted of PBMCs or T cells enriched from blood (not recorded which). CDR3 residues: CASSSSSYEQYF. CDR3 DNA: TGTGCCAGCAGCTCGAGCTCCTACGAGCAGTACTTC.